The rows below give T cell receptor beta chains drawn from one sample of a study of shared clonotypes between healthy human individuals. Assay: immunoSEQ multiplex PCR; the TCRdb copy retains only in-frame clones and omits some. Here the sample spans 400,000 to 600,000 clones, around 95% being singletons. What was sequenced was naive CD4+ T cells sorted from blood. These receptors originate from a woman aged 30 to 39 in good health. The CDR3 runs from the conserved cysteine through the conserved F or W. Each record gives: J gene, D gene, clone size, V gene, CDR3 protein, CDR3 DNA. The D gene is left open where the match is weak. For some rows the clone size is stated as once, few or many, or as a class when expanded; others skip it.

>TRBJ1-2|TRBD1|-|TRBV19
CASGTVTMGYTF
TGTGCCAGTGGGACAGTGACTATGGGATACACCTTC
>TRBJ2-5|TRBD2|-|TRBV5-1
CASSAGTSGQETQYF
TGCGCCAGCAGCGCAGGGACTAGCGGACAAGAGACCCAGTACTTC
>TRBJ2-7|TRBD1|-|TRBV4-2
CASSQVGQGGQEQYF
TGTGCCAGCAGCCAGGTGGGACAGGGCGGCCAGGAGCAGTACTTC
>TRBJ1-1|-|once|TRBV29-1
CSAQSTTGPATEAFF
TGCAGCGCCCAAAGCACTACAGGGCCGGCCACTGAAGCTTTCTTT
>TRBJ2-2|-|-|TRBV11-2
CASSLDSGVYTGELFF
TGTGCCAGCAGCTTAGATTCGGGAGTATACACCGGGGAGCTGTTTTTT
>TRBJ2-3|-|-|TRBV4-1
CASSQGPFNPTDTQYF
TGCGCCAGCAGCCAAGGGCCCTTTAACCCCACAGATACGCAGTATTTT
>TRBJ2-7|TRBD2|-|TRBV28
CASTVPPSGSYEQYF
TGTGCCAGCACCGTCCCTCCTAGCGGGAGTTACGAGCAGTACTTC
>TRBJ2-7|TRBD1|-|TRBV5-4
CASSLAYVGQGSNEQYF
TGTGCCAGCAGCTTGGCTTATGTGGGACAGGGCTCGAACGAGCAGTACTTC
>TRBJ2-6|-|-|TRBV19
CASSTASGANVLTF
TGTGCCAGCTCTACGGCATCTGGGGCCAACGTCCTGACTTTC
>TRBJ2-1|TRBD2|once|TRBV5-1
CASSLSGRAFDEQFF
TGCGCCAGCAGCTTAAGCGGGAGGGCCTTCGATGAGCAGTTCTTC
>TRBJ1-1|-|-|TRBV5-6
CASSLLEGRAFF
TGTGCCAGCAGCTTGCTGGAGGGAAGGGCTTTCTTT
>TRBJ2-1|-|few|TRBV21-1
CASKGLAGVNNEQFF
TGTGCCAGCAAGGGACTAGCGGGAGTCAACAATGAGCAGTTCTTC
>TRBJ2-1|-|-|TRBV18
CASSGREGETYNEQFF
TGTGCCAGCTCAGGCCGGGAAGGGGAGACCTACAATGAGCAGTTCTTC
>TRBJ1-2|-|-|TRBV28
CASSLGTNYGYTF
TGTGCCAGCAGTCTGGGTACTAACTATGGCTACACCTTC
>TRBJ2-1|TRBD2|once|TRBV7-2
CASSPPGLEVNEQFF
TGTGCCAGCAGCCCACCGGGACTAGAGGTTAATGAGCAGTTCTTC
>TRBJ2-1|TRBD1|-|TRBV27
CASSLLVGTGGGGGYNEQFF
TGTGCCAGCAGTTTACTCGTGGGGACAGGGGGCGGCGGGGGCTACAATGAGCAGTTCTTC
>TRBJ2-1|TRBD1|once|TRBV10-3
CAISESTGDLYNEQFF
TGTGCCATCAGTGAGTCGACAGGGGACCTCTACAATGAGCAGTTCTTC
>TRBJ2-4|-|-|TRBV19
CASGGGLAKNIQYF
TGTGCCAGTGGGGGTGGTTTAGCCAAAAACATTCAGTACTTC
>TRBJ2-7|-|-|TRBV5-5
CASSLAEFIYEQYF
TGTGCCAGCAGCTTGGCGGAATTTATCTACGAGCAGTACTTC
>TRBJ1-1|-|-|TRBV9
CASSVDRGKWTEAFF
TGTGCCAGCAGCGTAGATCGGGGGAAATGGACTGAAGCTTTCTTT
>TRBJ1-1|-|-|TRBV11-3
CASSLTGVHTEAFF
TGTGCCAGCAGCTTAACTGGGGTTCACACTGAAGCTTTCTTT
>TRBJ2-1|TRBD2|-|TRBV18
CASSRLAGHNEQFF
TGTGCCAGCTCACGACTAGCGGGACACAATGAGCAGTTCTTC
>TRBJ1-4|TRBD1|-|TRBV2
CASSERTGGAGEKLFF
TGTGCCAGCAGTGAGAGGACAGGGGGCGCCGGTGAAAAACTGTTTTTT
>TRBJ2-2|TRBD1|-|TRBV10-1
CAKAGQEEPKISTLPNTGELFF
TGCGCCAAAGCCGGACAGGAAGAACCCAAGATCAGTACCCTACCGAACACCGGGGAGCTGTTTTTT
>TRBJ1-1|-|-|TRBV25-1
CASRPVGTKEAFF
TGTGCCAGCAGACCCGTCGGGACAAAAGAAGCTTTCTTT
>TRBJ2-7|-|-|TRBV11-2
CASSPLLSSNYEQYF
TGTGCCAGCAGTCCCCTCTTGAGCTCAAACTACGAGCAGTACTTC
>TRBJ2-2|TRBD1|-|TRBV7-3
CASSSGGPNTGELFF
TGTGCCAGCAGCTCAGGGGGCCCTAACACCGGGGAGCTGTTTTTT
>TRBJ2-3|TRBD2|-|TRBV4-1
CASSLPPGTSGSTDTQYF
TGCGCCAGCAGCCTTCCCCCGGGGACTAGCGGGAGCACAGATACGCAGTATTTT